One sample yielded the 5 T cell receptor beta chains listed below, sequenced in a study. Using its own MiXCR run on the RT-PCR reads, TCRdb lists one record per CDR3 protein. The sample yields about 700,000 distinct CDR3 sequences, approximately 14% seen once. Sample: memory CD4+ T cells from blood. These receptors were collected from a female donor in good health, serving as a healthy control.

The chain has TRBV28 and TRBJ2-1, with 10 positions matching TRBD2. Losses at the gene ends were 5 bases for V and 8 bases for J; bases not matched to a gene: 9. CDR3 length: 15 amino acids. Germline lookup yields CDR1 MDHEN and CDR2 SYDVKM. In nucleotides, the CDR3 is TGTGCCAGCAGTGGCCCTAGCGGGAGAATCTATGAGCAGTTCTTC. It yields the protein CASSGPSGRIYEQFF.

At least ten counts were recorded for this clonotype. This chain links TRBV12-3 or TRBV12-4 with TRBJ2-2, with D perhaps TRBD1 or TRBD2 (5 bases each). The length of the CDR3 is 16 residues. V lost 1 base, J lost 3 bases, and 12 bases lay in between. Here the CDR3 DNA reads TGTGCCAGCAGTTTAGAGGGACGGCGGTACACCGGGGAGCTGTTTTTT. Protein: CASSLEGRRYTGELFF.

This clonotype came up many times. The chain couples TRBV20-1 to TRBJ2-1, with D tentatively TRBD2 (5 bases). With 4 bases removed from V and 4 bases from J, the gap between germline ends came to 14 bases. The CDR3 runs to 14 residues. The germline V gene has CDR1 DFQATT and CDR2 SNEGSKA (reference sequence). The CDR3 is CSATPRSGYNEQFF. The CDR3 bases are TGCAGTGCTACCCCCCGGAGCGGTTACAATGAGCAGTTCTTC.

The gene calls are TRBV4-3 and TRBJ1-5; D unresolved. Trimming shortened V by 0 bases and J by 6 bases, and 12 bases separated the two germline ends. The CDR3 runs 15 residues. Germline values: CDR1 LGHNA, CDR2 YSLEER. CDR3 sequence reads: CASSQDRRVSQPQHF. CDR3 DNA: TGCGCCAGCAGCCAAGATCGGAGGGTGAGTCAGCCCCAGCATTTT.

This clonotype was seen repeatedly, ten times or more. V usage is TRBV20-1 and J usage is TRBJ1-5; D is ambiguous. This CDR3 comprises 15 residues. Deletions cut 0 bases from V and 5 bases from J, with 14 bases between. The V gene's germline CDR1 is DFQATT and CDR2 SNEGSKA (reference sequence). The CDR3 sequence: CSARDHWQAYQPQHF. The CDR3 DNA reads TGCAGTGCTAGAGATCATTGGCAGGCCTATCAGCCCCAGCATTTT.